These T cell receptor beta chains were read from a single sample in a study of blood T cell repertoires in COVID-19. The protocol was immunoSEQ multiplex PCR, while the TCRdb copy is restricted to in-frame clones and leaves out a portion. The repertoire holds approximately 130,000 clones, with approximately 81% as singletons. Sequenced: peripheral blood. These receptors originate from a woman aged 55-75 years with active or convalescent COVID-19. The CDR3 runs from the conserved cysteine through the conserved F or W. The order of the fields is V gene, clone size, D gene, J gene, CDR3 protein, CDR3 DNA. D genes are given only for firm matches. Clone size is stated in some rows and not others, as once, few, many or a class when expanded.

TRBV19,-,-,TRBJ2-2,CASNLGGDPGELFF,TGTGCCAGTAATTTGGGGGGAGACCCCGGGGAGCTGTTTTTT
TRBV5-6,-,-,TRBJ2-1,CASKDSLYNEQFF,TGTGCCAGTAAGGACTCCTTATACAATGAGCAGTTCTTC
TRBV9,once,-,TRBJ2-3,CASSVASTDTQYF,TGTGCCAGCAGCGTCGCGAGCACAGATACGCAGTATTTT
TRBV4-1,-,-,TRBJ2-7,CASSQHGADSSYEQYF,TGCGCCAGCAGCCAGCATGGGGCGGACAGCTCCTACGAGCAGTACTTC
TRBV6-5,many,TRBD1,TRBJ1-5,CASSLTGYSNQPQHF,TGTGCCAGCAGTTTGACAGGGTATAGCAATCAGCCCCAGCATTTT
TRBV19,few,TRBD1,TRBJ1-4,CASSAGTGTHEKLFF,TGTGCCAGTAGTGCAGGGACAGGGACACATGAAAAACTGTTTTTT
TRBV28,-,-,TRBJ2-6,CASTSRGAGANVLTF,TGTGCCAGCACTTCCAGGGGGGCCGGGGCCAACGTCCTGACTTTC
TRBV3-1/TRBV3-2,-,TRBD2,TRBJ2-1,CASSQEALAGYNEQFF,TGTGCCAGCAGCCAAGAAGCACTAGCGGGGTACAATGAGCAGTTCTTC
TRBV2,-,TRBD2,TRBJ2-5,CASSERTSGLQETQYF,TGTGCCAGCAGTGAAAGGACTAGCGGCTTACAAGAGACCCAGTACTTC
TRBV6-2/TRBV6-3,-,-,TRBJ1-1,CASSYQSNTEAFF,TGTGCCAGCAGTTATCAGTCTAACACTGAAGCTTTCTTT
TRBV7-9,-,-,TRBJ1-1,CASSLAPTAVAFF,TGTGCCAGCAGCTTAGCTCCGACAGCCGTAGCTTTCTTT
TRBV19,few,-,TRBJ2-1,CASSINNEQFF,TGTGCCAGTAGTATCAACAATGAGCAGTTCTTC
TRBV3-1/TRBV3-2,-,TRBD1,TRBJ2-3,CASSQEATGNTQYF,TGTGCCAGCAGCCAAGAGGCGACAGGGAATACGCAGTATTTT
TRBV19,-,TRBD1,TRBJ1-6,CASSLDRANSPLHF,TGTGCCAGTAGTCTCGACAGGGCGAATTCACCCCTCCACTTT
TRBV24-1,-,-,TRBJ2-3,CATSDFGFTDTQYF,TGTGCCACCAGTGATTTTGGCTTCACAGATACGCAGTATTTT
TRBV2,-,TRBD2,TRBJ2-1,CASGGLGNNEQFF,TGTGCCAGCGGAGGACTAGGTAACAATGAGCAGTTCTTC
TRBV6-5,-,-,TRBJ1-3,CASSQGISGNTIYF,TGTGCCAGCAGCCAGGGGATATCTGGAAACACCATATATTTT
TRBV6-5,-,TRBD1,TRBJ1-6,CASRDTGGGRSPLHF,TGTGCCAGCAGGGATACAGGGGGCGGACGTTCACCCCTCCACTTT
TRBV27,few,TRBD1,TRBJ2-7,CASSPGQGYEQYF,TGTGCCAGCAGCCCGGGACAGGGTTACGAGCAGTACTTC
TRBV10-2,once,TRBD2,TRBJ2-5,CASSESGLAVETQYF,TGCGCCAGCAGTGAGTCAGGACTAGCAGTTGAGACCCAGTACTTC
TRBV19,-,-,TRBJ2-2,CASKRFGELFF,TGTGCCAGTAAGCGGTTCGGGGAGCTGTTTTTT
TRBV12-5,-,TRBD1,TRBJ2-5,CASGGQGRETQYF,TGTGCTAGTGGGGGACAGGGGAGAGAGACCCAGTACTTC
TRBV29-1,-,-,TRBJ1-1,CSEGGDTEAFF,TGCAGCGAGGGCGGCGACACTGAAGCTTTCTTT
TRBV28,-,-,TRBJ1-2,CASSLLGAGYGYTF,TGTGCCAGCAGTTTATTGGGGGCGGGCTATGGCTACACCTTC
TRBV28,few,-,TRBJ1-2,CASSGNSQGGYTF,TGTGCCAGCAGTGGGAACAGCCAGGGGGGCTACACCTTC
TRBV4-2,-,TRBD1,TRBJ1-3,CASSQTGTGGNTIYF,TGTGCCAGCAGCCAGACCGGGACAGGGGGAAACACCATATATTTT
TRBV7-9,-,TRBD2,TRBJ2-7,CASSLVYGETSGSYEQYF,TGTGCCAGCAGCTTAGTTTATGGCGAGACTAGCGGGAGTTACGAGCAGTACTTC
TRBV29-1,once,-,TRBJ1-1,CSVALSMNTEAFF,TGCAGCGTTGCCCTGAGCATGAACACTGAAGCTTTCTTT
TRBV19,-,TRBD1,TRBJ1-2,CASLGRDRPYGYTF,TGTGCCAGTTTGGGCCGGGACAGGCCCTATGGCTACACCTTC
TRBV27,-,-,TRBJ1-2,CASSASPGVNYGYTF,TGTGCCAGCAGTGCCAGCCCGGGGGTTAACTATGGCTACACCTTC
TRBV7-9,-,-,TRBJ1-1,CASSLLVREEAFF,TGTGCCAGCAGCTTACTTGTTCGGGAGGAAGCTTTCTTT
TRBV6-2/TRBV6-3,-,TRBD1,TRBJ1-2,CASSYFDRDADGYTF,TGTGCCAGCAGTTACTTTGACAGGGATGCGGATGGCTACACCTTC
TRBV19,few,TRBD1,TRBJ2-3,CASGQGGTDTQYF,TGTGCCAGCGGACAGGGAGGCACAGATACGCAGTATTTT
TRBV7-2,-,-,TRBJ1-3,CASSAESRAGNTIYF,TGTGCCAGCAGCGCAGAGTCGAGGGCTGGAAACACCATATATTTT
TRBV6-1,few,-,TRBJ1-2,CASSPVVEDGYTF,TGTGCCAGCAGTCCGGTTGTTGAAGATGGCTACACCTTC
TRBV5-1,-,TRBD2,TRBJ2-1,CASSIELAGNNEQFF,TGCGCCAGCAGCATCGAACTAGCGGGTAACAATGAGCAGTTCTTC
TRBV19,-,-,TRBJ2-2,CASSTYPGLQTGELFF,TGTGCCAGTAGTACTTATCCGGGACTTCAAACCGGGGAGCTGTTTTTT
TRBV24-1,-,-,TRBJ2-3,CATSDLPPRDTQYF,TGTGCCACCAGTGACCTCCCTCCCCGAGATACGCAGTATTTT
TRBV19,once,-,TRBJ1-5,CASTSGGGGNQPQHF,TGTGCCAGTACCTCTGGGGGAGGAGGGAATCAGCCCCAGCATTTT
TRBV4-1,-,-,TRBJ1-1,CASSLGSRGTEAFF,TGCGCCAGCAGCTTGGGTTCCCGGGGGACTGAAGCTTTCTTT
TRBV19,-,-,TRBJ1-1,CASSIGGGPNTEAFF,TGTGCCAGTAGTATTGGGGGGGGGCCGAACACTGAAGCTTTCTTT
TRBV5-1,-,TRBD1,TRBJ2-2,CASSPPDRGLNTGELFF,TGCGCCAGCAGCCCGCCGGACAGGGGCCTTAACACCGGGGAGCTGTTTTTT
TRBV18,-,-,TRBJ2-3,CASSPPYRTDTQYF,TGTGCCAGCTCACCACCTTATCGCACAGATACGCAGTATTTT
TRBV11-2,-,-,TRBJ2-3,CASSPPFAGPGTDTQYF,TGTGCCAGCAGCCCCCCCTTCGCAGGGCCGGGCACAGATACGCAGTATTTT
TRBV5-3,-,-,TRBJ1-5,CARSSRRGGQPQHF,TGTGCCAGAAGTTCCCGGCGGGGTGGACAGCCCCAGCATTTT
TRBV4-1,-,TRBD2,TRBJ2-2,CASRLAGVNTGELFF,TGCGCCAGCAGACTAGCGGGGGTCAACACCGGGGAGCTGTTTTTT
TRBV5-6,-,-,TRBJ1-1,CASSYRGTEAFF,TGTGCCAGCAGCTATAGGGGCACTGAAGCTTTCTTT
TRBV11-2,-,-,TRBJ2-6,CASSPRSGANVLTF,TGTGCCAGCAGCCCGAGGTCTGGGGCCAACGTCCTGACTTTC
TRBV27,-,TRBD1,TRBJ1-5,CASSTNRGLEPQHF,TGTGCCAGCAGCACCAACAGGGGCCTGGAGCCCCAGCATTTT
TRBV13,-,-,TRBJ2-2,CASSPSDRANTGELFF,TGTGCCAGCAGCCCCTCGGACAGAGCGAACACCGGGGAGCTGTTTTTT
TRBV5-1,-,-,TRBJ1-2,CASRFSTGYYGYTF,TGCGCCAGCAGATTTTCCACAGGGTACTATGGCTACACCTTC
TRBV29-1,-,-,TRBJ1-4,CSVVGTGYEKLFF,TGCAGCGTCGTCGGAACAGGTTATGAAAAACTGTTTTTT
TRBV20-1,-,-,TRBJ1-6,CSASSGGGTYNSPLHF,TGCAGTGCTAGTTCGGGGGGAGGGACCTATAATTCACCCCTCCACTTT
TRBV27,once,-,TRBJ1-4,CASSLWTGEKLFF,TGTGCCAGCAGTCTCTGGACTGGGGAAAAACTGTTTTTT
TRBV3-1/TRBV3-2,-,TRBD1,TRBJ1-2,CASSQPGTAIYGYTF,TGTGCCAGCAGCCAGCCCGGGACAGCCATCTATGGCTACACCTTC
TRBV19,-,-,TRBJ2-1,CASSIFISYNEQFF,TGTGCCAGTAGTATTTTTATTTCCTACAATGAGCAGTTCTTC
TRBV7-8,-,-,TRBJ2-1,CASSLARSGFSYNEQFF,TGTGCCAGCAGCTTAGCCCGTAGCGGCTTTTCCTACAATGAGCAGTTCTTC